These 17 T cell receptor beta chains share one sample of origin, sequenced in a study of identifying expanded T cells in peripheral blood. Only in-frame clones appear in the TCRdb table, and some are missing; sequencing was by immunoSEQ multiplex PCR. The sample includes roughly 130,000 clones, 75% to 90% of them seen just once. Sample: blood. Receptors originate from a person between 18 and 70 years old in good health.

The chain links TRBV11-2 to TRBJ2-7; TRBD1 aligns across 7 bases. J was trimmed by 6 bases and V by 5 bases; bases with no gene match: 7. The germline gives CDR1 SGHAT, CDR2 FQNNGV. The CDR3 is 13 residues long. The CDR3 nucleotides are TGTGCCAGCAGCCCGGACAGGCCCCTCGAGCAGTACTTC. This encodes CASSPDRPLEQYF.

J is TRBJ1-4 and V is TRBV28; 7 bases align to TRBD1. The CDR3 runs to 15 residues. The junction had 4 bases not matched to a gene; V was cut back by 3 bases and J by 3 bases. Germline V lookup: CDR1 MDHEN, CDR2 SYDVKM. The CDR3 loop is CASSFPGTANEKLFF. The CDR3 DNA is TGTGCCAGCAGTTTTCCCGGGACAGCTAATGAAAAACTGTTTTTT.

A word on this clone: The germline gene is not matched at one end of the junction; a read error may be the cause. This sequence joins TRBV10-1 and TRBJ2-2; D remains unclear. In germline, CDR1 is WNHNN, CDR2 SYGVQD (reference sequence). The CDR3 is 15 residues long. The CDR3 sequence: CASRDDGPDTGELFF. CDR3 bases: TGCGCGAGCAGAGACGATGGACCCGACACCGGGGAGCTGTTTTTT.

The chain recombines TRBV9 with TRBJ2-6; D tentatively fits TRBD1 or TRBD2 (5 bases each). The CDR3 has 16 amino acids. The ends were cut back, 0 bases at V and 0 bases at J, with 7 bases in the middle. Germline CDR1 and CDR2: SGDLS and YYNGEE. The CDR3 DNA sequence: TGTGCCAGCAGCGTAGGTGGGGGCTCTGGGGCCAACGTCCTGACTTTC. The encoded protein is CASSVGGGSGANVLTF. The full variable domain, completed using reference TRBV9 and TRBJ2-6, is DSGVTQTPKHLITATGQRVTLRCSPRSGDLSVYWYQQSLDQGLQFLIQYYNGEERAKGNILERFSAQQFPDLHSELNLSSLELGDSALYFCASSVGGGSGANVLTFGAGSRLTVL.

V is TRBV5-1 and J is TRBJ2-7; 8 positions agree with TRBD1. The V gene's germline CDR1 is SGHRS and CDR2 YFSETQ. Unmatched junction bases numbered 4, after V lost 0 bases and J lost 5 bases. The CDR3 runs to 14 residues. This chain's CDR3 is CASSLGTGSNEQYF. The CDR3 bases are TGCGCCAGCAGCTTGGGGACAGGGTCAAACGAGCAGTACTTC.

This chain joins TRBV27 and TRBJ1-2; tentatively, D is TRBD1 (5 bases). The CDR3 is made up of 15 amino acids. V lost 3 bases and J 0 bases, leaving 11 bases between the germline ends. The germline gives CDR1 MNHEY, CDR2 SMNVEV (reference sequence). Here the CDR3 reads CASSFRDGANYGYTF. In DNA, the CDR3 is TGTGCCAGCAGTTTTCGGGACGGAGCTAACTATGGCTACACCTTC.

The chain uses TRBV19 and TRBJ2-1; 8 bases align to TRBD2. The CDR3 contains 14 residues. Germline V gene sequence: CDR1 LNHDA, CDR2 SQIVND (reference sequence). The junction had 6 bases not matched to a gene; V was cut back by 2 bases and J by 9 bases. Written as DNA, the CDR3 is TGTGCCAGTAGTATATCGGGAGGGCCTACTGAGCAGTTCTTC. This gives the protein CASSISGGPTEQFF.

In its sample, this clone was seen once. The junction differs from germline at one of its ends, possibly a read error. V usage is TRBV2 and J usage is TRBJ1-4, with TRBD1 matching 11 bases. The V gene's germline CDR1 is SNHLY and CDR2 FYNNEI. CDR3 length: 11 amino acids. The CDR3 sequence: CASKDRGPSRF. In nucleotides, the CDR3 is TGTGCCAGCAAGGACAGGGGGCCATCTCGTTTT.

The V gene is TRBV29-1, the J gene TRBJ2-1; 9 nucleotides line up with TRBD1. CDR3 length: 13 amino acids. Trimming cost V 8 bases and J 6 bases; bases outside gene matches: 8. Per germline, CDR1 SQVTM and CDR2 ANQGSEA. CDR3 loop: CSLGQGGGNEQFF. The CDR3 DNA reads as TGCAGCCTGGGACAGGGAGGTGGCAATGAGCAGTTCTTC.

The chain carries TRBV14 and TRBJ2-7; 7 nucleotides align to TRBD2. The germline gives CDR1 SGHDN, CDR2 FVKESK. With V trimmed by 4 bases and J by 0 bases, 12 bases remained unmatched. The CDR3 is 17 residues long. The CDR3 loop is CASSPRLGGRASYEQYF. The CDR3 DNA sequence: TGTGCCAGCAGCCCACGGCTGGGAGGGAGGGCCTCCTACGAGCAGTACTTC.

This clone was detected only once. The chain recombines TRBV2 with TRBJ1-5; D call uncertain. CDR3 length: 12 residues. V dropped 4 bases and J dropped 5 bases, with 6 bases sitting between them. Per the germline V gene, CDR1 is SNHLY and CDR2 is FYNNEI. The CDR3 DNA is TGTGCCAGCAGTGGGAACCATCAGCCCCAGCATTTT. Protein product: CASSGNHQPQHF.

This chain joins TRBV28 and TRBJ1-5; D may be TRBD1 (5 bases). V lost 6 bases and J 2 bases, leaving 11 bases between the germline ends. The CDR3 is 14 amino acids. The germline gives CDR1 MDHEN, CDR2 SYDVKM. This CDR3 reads CASSPGPGNQPQHF. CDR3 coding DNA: TGTGCCAGCAGCCCGGGGCCGGGCAATCAGCCCCAGCATTTT.

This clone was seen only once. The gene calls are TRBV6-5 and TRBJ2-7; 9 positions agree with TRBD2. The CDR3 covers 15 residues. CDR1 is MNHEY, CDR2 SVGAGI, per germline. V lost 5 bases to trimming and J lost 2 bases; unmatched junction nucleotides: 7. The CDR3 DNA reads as TGTGCCAGCAGTCGGCGGACTAGCGTGACCTACGAGCAGTACTTC. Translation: CASSRRTSVTYEQYF.

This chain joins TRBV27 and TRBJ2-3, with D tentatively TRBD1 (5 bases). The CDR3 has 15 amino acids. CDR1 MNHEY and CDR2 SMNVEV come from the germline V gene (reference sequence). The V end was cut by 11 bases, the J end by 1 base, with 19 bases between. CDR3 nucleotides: TGTGCCCCAACCCACAGAAGGGGCGGCACAGATACGCAGTATTTT. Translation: CAPTHRRGGTDTQYF.

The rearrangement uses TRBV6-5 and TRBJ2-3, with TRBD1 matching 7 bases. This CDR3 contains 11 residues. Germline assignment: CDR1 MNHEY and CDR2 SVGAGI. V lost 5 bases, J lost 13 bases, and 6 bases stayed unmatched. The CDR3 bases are TGTGCCAGCAGTGAACGGGACAGAGAGTATTTT. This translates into CASSERDREYF.

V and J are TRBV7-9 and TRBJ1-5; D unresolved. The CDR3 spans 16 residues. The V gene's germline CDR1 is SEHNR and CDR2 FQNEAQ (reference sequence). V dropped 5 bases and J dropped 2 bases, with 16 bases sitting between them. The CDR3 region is CASSPQRGRGNQPQHF. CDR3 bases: TGTGCCAGCAGCCCCCAGCGCGGGAGGGGCAATCAGCCCCAGCATTTT.

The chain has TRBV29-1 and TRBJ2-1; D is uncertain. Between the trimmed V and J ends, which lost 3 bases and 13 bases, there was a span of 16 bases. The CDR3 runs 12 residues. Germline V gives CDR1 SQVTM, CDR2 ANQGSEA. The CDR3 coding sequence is TGCAGCGTTGATGAGACCACATATGCTCAGTTCTTC. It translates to CSVDETTYAQFF.